The T cell receptor (beta chain) described here comes from a study of blood T cell repertoires in COVID-19. Study details: The United States, Italy and Spain supplied acute and convalescent COVID-19 samples. PBMCs, B-cell-depleted T cells, or T cells provided the cDNA or gDNA that made up the material.

The CDR3 runs 13 residues. The V and J ends lost 4 bases and 13 bases, in that order; junction bases with no gene match: 8. Per the germline V gene, CDR1 is LGHDT and CDR2 is YNNKEL (reference sequence). This clone has only a few counts. Per the original data handling: It was from reference gene primer amplification that nucleated cell counts were estimated. Profiling relied on immunoSEQ multiplex PCR, and the TCRdb table lists in-frame clones only, not all of them. V and J calls and clone size are copied from that table; D and trimming were computed from the DNA. The sample shows about 16,000 clones, approximately 90% of them seen only once.

The V call is TRBV3-1 (or the pseudogene TRBV3-2), the J call TRBJ1-2; 11 nucleotides align to TRBD1. The sequencing input was peripheral blood. This TCR derives from a man older than 75 with acute or convalescent COVID-19. This CDR3 is CASSPRTGGSGTF. The CDR3 nucleotides read TGTGCCAGCAGCCCCAGGACAGGGGGCTCCGGCACCTTC.